A selection of T cell receptor beta chains follows, all from one sample in a study of PD-1 blockade in classical Hodgkin lymphoma. Libraries were prepared by immunoSEQ multiplex PCR; TCRdb keeps only in-frame clonotypes and omits some of them. The data contain 22,000 or so clones, roughly 87% of them singletons. The sequenced sample was CD4+ T cells from blood. Source of these receptors: a human donor with classical Hodgkin lymphoma. The CDR3 runs from the conserved cysteine through the conserved F or W. A D gene is named only where the DNA matches it firmly.

J gene,D gene,V gene,CDR3 protein
TRBJ2-2,.,TRBV19,CASSIAYITGELFF
TRBJ2-4,.,TRBV19,CASSPGLAKNIQYF
TRBJ2-3,.,TRBV19,CASSLQGADTQYF
TRBJ1-5,.,TRBV19,CASSIGRSNQPQHF
TRBJ1-5,.,TRBV5-5,CASSLVAGQPQHF
TRBJ1-5,TRBD1,TRBV7-9,CASSQGQNQPQHF
TRBJ2-7,.,TRBV5-6,CASSLTGITYEQYF
TRBJ2-1,.,TRBV11-3,CASSLVVGASSYNEQFF
TRBJ1-3,.,TRBV5-8,CASSLVAGNTIYF
TRBJ2-7,TRBD1,TRBV10-2,CASSWTGAYEQYF
TRBJ2-3,.,TRBV7-8,CASSLRASVAPDTQYF
TRBJ2-3,TRBD1,TRBV11-3,CASSLGQGGADTQYF
TRBJ1-6,.,TRBV30,CAWSVPVRDNSPLHF
TRBJ2-7,.,TRBV27,CASSFRRAREDEQYF
TRBJ1-5,.,TRBV6-6,CASSPRGNSYQPQHF
TRBJ2-3,.,TRBV19,CASSTAVTQYF
TRBJ1-1,.,TRBV7-9,CASSPGTLNTEAFF
TRBJ2-3,.,TRBV11-2,CASSPDGGIRTQYF
TRBJ1-1,TRBD1,TRBV19,CASSVNTGGGNTEAFF
TRBJ2-3,.,TRBV7-9,CASSSRGYSTDTQYF
TRBJ2-7,.,TRBV5-4,CASSLDADYEQYF
TRBJ2-2,TRBD1,TRBV2,CASSDDRANTGELFF
TRBJ2-1,TRBD2,TRBV6-5,CATGLAAYNEQFF
TRBJ1-1,.,TRBV11-2,CASSLLPTGTNTEAFF
TRBJ1-3,TRBD1,TRBV19,CASSTGQGAGNTIYF
TRBJ1-1,.,TRBV7-9,CASSLEGGFKEAFF
TRBJ1-2,.,TRBV5-8,CASSLFRRGYYGYTF
TRBJ2-7,.,TRBV5-1,CASSLDLGAGVITYEQYF
TRBJ2-1,.,TRBV28,CASSPGLEQFF
TRBJ2-7,TRBD1,TRBV18,CASSRDSFYEQYF
TRBJ1-5,.,TRBV27,CASSWGGEQPQHF
TRBJ2-3,TRBD2,TRBV7-8,CASSLAGSGGADTQYF
TRBJ2-5,.,TRBV6-5,CASTEEVGETQYF
TRBJ2-1,TRBD2,TRBV5-1,CASSPPGLVYEQFF
TRBJ1-2,.,TRBV6-6,CASSYSAGVESGYTF
TRBJ1-6,TRBD1,TRBV7-9,CASSPDRVDYNSPLHF
TRBJ1-6,TRBD1,TRBV7-2,CASSFTGEASPLHF
TRBJ2-2,.,TRBV6-5,CASRTVSGELFF
TRBJ1-5,.,TRBV6-5,CASSTGFAGNQPQHF
TRBJ1-4,.,TRBV4-1,CASSHGGAYNEKLFF
TRBJ2-1,TRBD2,TRBV9,CASSASGSSYNEQFF
TRBJ1-1,TRBD1,TRBV9,CASSTGQVGEAFF
TRBJ1-5,.,TRBV30,CAWSPHNNQPQHF
TRBJ2-5,TRBD2,TRBV5-4,CASSLELAGGTETQYF
TRBJ2-7,TRBD2,TRBV7-6,CASSARWRGEPEQYF
TRBJ2-7,.,TRBV2,CASNPEGPLSYEQYF
TRBJ1-1,.,TRBV7-9,CASSFPVDSEAFF
TRBJ1-1,.,TRBV2,CASRQVLNTEAFF
TRBJ2-3,TRBD1,TRBV7-3,CASSRQGSTDTQYF
TRBJ1-5,.,TRBV18,CASSPLRQGPQHF
TRBJ2-1,TRBD2,TRBV4-1,CASSLRLAGSSYNEQFF
TRBJ1-2,.,TRBV5-6,CASSLNQLANYGYTF